What follows describes a single T cell receptor beta chain. This CDR3 is 16 amino acids long. The V segment lost 4 bases and the J segment 1 base; nucleotides outside the gene matches: 8. CDR1 is SGHRS, CDR2 YFSETQ, per germline. This sample was included in a study of T-cell reconstitution after alpha-beta-depleted transplantation in children. Researchers prepared the TCRbeta library using unique molecular identifiers, the study reports. MiXCR was run by TCRdb on the PCR reads, yielding one entry per CDR3 protein. The repertoire holds approximately 640,000 distinct CDR3 sequences, with 16% as singletons.

The sample was PBMCs from the stem cell graft donor, taken from the stem cell graft. The source of this sequence is a human donor who donated a stem cell graft to a child with acute myeloid leukemia. This chain joins TRBV5-1 and TRBJ1-5; 7 nucleotides match TRBD1. The CDR3 is CASSPEGDRSNQPQHF. As DNA, the CDR3 is TGCGCCAGCAGCCCGGAGGGGGACAGAAGCAATCAGCCCCAGCATTTT.